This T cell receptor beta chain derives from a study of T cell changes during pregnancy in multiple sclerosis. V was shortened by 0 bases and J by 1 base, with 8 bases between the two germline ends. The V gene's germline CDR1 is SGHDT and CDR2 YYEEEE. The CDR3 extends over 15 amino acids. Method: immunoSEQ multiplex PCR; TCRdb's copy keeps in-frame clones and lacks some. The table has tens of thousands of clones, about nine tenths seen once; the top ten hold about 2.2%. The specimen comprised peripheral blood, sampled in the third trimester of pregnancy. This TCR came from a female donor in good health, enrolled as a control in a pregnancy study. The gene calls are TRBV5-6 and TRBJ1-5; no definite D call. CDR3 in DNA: TGTGCCAGCAGCTTGGGCGGTGGGAGCAATCAGCCCCAGCATTTT. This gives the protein CASSLGGGSNQPQHF.